This TCR beta chain was sequenced in a study of T cell responses to AZD1222 COVID-19 vaccine. Overall study findings and caveats: Of the AZD1222 recipients, only five to seven were seropositive at baseline.

As concerns this clone: Antigen specificity is unknown.

This CDR3 has 13 residues. The germline CDR1 and CDR2 sequences are SGHTA and FQGTGA. With 3 bases removed from V and 1 base from J, the gap between germline ends came to 6 bases. Generated by immunoSEQ multiplex PCR, the TCRdb table keeps only in-frame clones and is missing some. Here the sample spans around 91,000 clones, over 75% being singletons. J is TRBJ1-1 and V is TRBV7-3; D not certain. The sequence derives from an adult in good health. This material consisted of peripheral blood, taken on day 0 of AZD1222 vaccination. For the CDR3, the DNA is TGTGCCAGCAGCTTGTATGGGAACACTGAAGCTTTCTTT. Its translation: CASSLYGNTEAFF. The full variable domain, with the rest looked up from reference TRBV7-3 and TRBJ1-1, is GAGVSQTPSNKVTEKGKYVELRCDPISGHTALYWYRQSLGQGPEFLIYFQGTGAADDSGLPNDRFFAVRPEGSVSTLKIQRTERGDSAVYLCASSLYGNTEAFFGQGTRLTVV.